This TCR beta chain was sequenced in a study of T-cell memory formation after mild COVID-19 (TCRdb year 2021). A note on the overall study: Most TCR sequence clusters were specific to one of the two donors. In a couple of donors, T-cell clones that expanded and contracted after mild COVID-19 were followed by sequencing TCRalpha and TCRbeta repertoires longitudinally. The cohort comprised two young, previously healthy adult volunteers, one female and one male. Findings and caveats that apply to the study as a whole: Only a couple of mild cases were covered by the study, and larger cohorts that include severe cases with pre-infection samples were considered necessary. Clones that contracted from day 15 to 85 showed balanced CD4/CD8 phenotypes, whereas a second wave of clones that expanded from day 15 to 37 leaned towards CD4+. Some responding clones were found in pre-infection memory, which suggests that pre-existing cross-reactive memory T cells took part in the SARS-CoV-2 response. Contracting CD4+ clones turned up mainly in the CM and EM memory subsets, whereas EMRA was where CD8+ clones were enriched. SARS-CoV-2 specificity of the second-wave clones peaking on day 37 was not confirmed.

Including the terminal cysteine and phenylalanine, the CDR3 comprises 14 residues. Only the CDR3 portion is preserved as DNA: 42 bases, with reading frame beginning at the first base. Between the V and J ends, shortened by 4 bases and 9 bases respectively, the junction contains 18 bases. CDR1 and CDR2 are read off the germline V gene as SGHTA and FQGTGA. Sequenced using an Illumina NovaSeq 6000. cDNA libraries for TCRalpha and TCRbeta were prepared by 5'RACE using constant-segment primers, with sample barcodes and unique molecular identifiers added. RNA was extracted from every sample with Trizol reagent. The libraries were amplified in two PCR steps, and the second step added a second sample barcode and Illumina TruSeq adapters. Sequencing of the libraries was done on an Illumina NovaSeq, producing 2 x 150 bp paired-end reads. As for how the authors treated the data: Demultiplexing of reads and collapsing into UMI-guided consensus sequences were performed with migec v1.2.7. With mixcr v2.1.11, UMI consensuses were aligned to TRA and TRB V and J templates and assembled into clonotypes. Expanded or contracted clonotypes were those called significant by both edgeR and NoisET, with noise models trained on biological replicates. edgeR calls used a false discovery rate-adjusted p below 0.01 and a log2 fold-change threshold of 1. As an exploratory analysis of dynamics, max-normalized trajectories of the 1000 most abundant clonotypes were examined by PCA with hierarchical clustering. Separately sequenced CD4+ and CD8+ repertoires were used to assign a CD4 or CD8 phenotype to each responding clone. The public reads were quality trimmed at Q25 with fastp and then assembled into clones with MiXCR by TCRdb, keeping productive beta chains. Rows are unified per CDR3 protein, each entry keeping the most common DNA and genes. The authors' filters were not applied to this entry. Here the sample has around 160,000 distinct CDR3 sequences; approximately 10% occur a single time. The top ten clonotypes cover about 3.8% of the sample.

This clonotype was detected only a few times. No cognate antigen has been identified for it. No much larger clone is present one base from it, and per-base qualities are unavailable. Ficoll-Paque density gradient centrifugation was the method used to isolate PBMCs. The chain employs TRBV7-3 and TRBJ2-5, with the D call perhaps TRBD1 or TRBD2, each one matching 5 bases. The sequencing sample was made of PBMCs or a T cell subset sorted from them (not recorded which). The sequence was obtained from a man aged 18 to 29 who had mild COVID-19 (a few samples of this study predate the infection). The sample titles of this study are shuffled in the database, so cell type and time point are left out; the donor was told from shared clones. The CDR3 is CASSSRDGARAQYF. DNA sequence: TGTGCCAGCAGCTCAAGGGACGGGGCCCGGGCCCAGTACTTC.